This TCR beta chain was sequenced during a study of spatial heterogeneity in lung cancer. TCRdb called the 5' RACE reads again in MiXCR, with one record for every CDR3 protein. The sample contains tens of thousands of distinct CDR3 sequences, about 4.9% of which appear only once. Time point given: sample taken at primary tumor resection. As regards this clonotype: Its specificity is unknown.

Findings of the study overall: Tumor mutation counts were tracked by expanded intratumoral alpha and beta TCR counts.

This TCR was sampled from a male donor with early-stage non-small cell lung cancer. This sample comprised lung tumor tissue, obtained at surgery.

CDR3: CASSDRGPTEAFF. DNA for the CDR3: TGTGCCAGCTCTGACAGGGGGCCCACTGAAGCTTTCTTT. The chain uses TRBV27 and TRBJ1-1; 10 bases agree with TRBD1. The CDR3 has 13 residues. V shed 8 bases, J shed 4 bases, and the junction held 4 bases outside the gene matches. The germline CDR1 and CDR2 sequences are MNHEY and SMNVEV (reference sequence).